The rows below give T cell receptor beta chains drawn from one sample of a study of blood T cells in healthy people across ages. Each CDR3 protein is one row after TCRdb ran MiXCR on the 5' RACE reads. In the table there are fewer than 1 million distinct CDR3 sequences, more than 40% of which are singletons. Sequencing input: blood. The receptors stem from a man in his fifties or sixties in good health. CDR3s include the opening cysteine and the closing phenylalanine or tryptophan. A D gene is named only where the DNA matches it firmly. Size is omitted from some rows. Given values are once, few, many or a class for expanded clones.

j_gene: TRBJ1-1
d_gene: TRBD1
v_gene: TRBV5-1
abundance: .
CDR3aa: CASSVQGSGNTEAFF
CDR3nt: TGCGCCAGCAGCGTACAGGGGTCGGGGAACACTGAAGCTTTCTTT

j_gene: TRBJ2-1
d_gene: TRBD2
v_gene: TRBV9
abundance: many
CDR3aa: CASRLAGGLGNEQFF
CDR3nt: TGTGCCAGCAGGTTAGCGGGAGGGTTAGGAAATGAGCAGTTCTTC

j_gene: TRBJ1-2
d_gene: .
v_gene: TRBV13
abundance: .
CDR3aa: CASSLGGIHGYTF
CDR3nt: TGTGCCAGCAGCTTAGGAGGGATTCATGGCTACACCTTC

j_gene: TRBJ2-2
d_gene: TRBD2
v_gene: TRBV7-6
abundance: .
CDR3aa: CASSLVPSGLTGELFF
CDR3nt: TGTGCCAGCAGCTTAGTGCCTAGCGGGCTCACCGGGGAGCTGTTTTTT

j_gene: TRBJ2-7
d_gene: TRBD1
v_gene: TRBV9
abundance: .
CDR3aa: CASSGQGAHEQYF
CDR3nt: TGTGCCAGCAGCGGACAGGGTGCCCACGAGCAGTACTTC

j_gene: TRBJ2-1
d_gene: .
v_gene: TRBV28
abundance: .
CDR3aa: CASSLLQQAWQFF
CDR3nt: TGTGCCAGCAGTTTACTACAACAGGCCTGGCAGTTCTTC

j_gene: TRBJ1-2
d_gene: .
v_gene: TRBV4-1
abundance: few
CDR3aa: CASSQEGERNYGYTF
CDR3nt: TGCGCCAGCAGCCAAGAAGGGGAGCGGAACTATGGCTACACCTTC

j_gene: TRBJ2-3
d_gene: TRBD1
v_gene: TRBV14
abundance: .
CDR3aa: CASSQDGTVPTDTQYF
CDR3nt: TGTGCCAGCAGCCAAGATGGGACAGTCCCCACAGATACGCAGTATTTT

j_gene: TRBJ2-3
d_gene: TRBD2
v_gene: TRBV6-1
abundance: few
CDR3aa: CASSESGTSGGITDTQYF
CDR3nt: TGTGCCAGCAGTGAATCAGGGACTAGCGGGGGGATAACAGATACGCAGTATTTT

j_gene: TRBJ1-1
d_gene: TRBD1
v_gene: TRBV7-9
abundance: .
CDR3aa: CASSLPRDRSHTEAFF
CDR3nt: TGTGCCAGCAGCCTACCAAGGGACAGATCACACACTGAAGCTTTCTTT

j_gene: TRBJ2-5
d_gene: TRBD2
v_gene: TRBV4-1
abundance: few
CDR3aa: CASSQAPERGVQETKYF
CDR3nt: TGCGCCAGCAGCCAAGCCCCTGAGCGGGGGGTCCAAGAGACCAAGTACTTC

j_gene: TRBJ1-1
d_gene: .
v_gene: TRBV29-1
abundance: .
CDR3aa: CSSGGSAEAFF
CDR3nt: TGCAGCTCCGGGGGGTCAGCTGAAGCTTTCTTT

j_gene: TRBJ1-2
d_gene: TRBD1
v_gene: TRBV12-3/TRBV12-4
abundance: few
CDR3aa: CASSPDRGPLNYGYTF
CDR3nt: TGTGCCAGCAGTCCGGACAGGGGGCCTCTTAACTATGGCTACACCTTC

j_gene: TRBJ2-7
d_gene: TRBD1
v_gene: TRBV27
abundance: .
CDR3aa: CASSLAGGASYEQYF
CDR3nt: TGTGCCAGCAGTTTAGCAGGGGGCGCGTCCTACGAGCAGTACTTC

j_gene: TRBJ1-2
d_gene: .
v_gene: TRBV7-8
abundance: few
CDR3aa: CASSLASTGGYTF
CDR3nt: TGTGCCAGCAGCTTAGCCAGCACGGGCGGCTACACCTTC

j_gene: TRBJ2-3
d_gene: .
v_gene: TRBV5-5
abundance: .
CDR3aa: CASSLMGGDTGFADTQYF
CDR3nt: TGTGCCAGCAGTCTCATGGGGGGGGACACCGGGTTTGCAGATACGCAGTATTTT

j_gene: TRBJ1-2
d_gene: .
v_gene: TRBV5-1
abundance: .
CDR3aa: CANSLGSGSANYGCTF
CDR3nt: .

j_gene: TRBJ2-4
d_gene: .
v_gene: TRBV6-1
abundance: few
CDR3aa: CASSEVLAGRKNIQYF
CDR3nt: TGTGCCAGCAGTGAAGTGTTAGCAGGGAGGAAAAACATTCAGTACTTC

j_gene: TRBJ2-2
d_gene: .
v_gene: TRBV14
abundance: few
CDR3aa: CASSQTGELFF
CDR3nt: TGTGCCAGCAGCCAAACCGGGGAGCTGTTTTTT

j_gene: TRBJ1-1
d_gene: .
v_gene: TRBV9
abundance: .
CDR3aa: CASSRLGETEAFF
CDR3nt: TGTGCCAGCAGCCGACTGGGGGAAACTGAAGCTTTCTTT

j_gene: TRBJ1-2
d_gene: .
v_gene: TRBV11-3
abundance: .
CDR3aa: CASSTDGGNGYTF
CDR3nt: TGTGCCAGCAGCACCGACGGGGGCAATGGCTACACCTTC

j_gene: TRBJ2-3
d_gene: TRBD1
v_gene: TRBV5-6
abundance: .
CDR3aa: CASSPEDRGGTDTQYF
CDR3nt: TGTGCCAGCAGCCCGGAGGACAGGGGGGGGACAGATACGCAGTATTTT

j_gene: TRBJ2-7
d_gene: .
v_gene: TRBV11-3
abundance: few
CDR3aa: CASSLEVGALTSYEQYF
CDR3nt: TGTGCCAGCAGCTTAGAGGTAGGGGCCCTGACCTCCTACGAGCAGTACTTC

j_gene: TRBJ2-7
d_gene: .
v_gene: TRBV27
abundance: .
CDR3aa: CASSKGRGFYEQYF
CDR3nt: TGTGCCAGCAGTAAGGGTCGGGGGTTTTACGAGCAGTACTTC

j_gene: TRBJ2-3
d_gene: .
v_gene: TRBV29-1
abundance: .
CDR3aa: CSVAAESPTDTQYF
CDR3nt: TGCAGCGTTGCTGCGGAATCCCCCACAGATACGCAGTATTTT

j_gene: TRBJ1-2
d_gene: TRBD1
v_gene: TRBV9
abundance: few
CDR3aa: CASRTAGTGDGYTF
CDR3nt: TGTGCCAGCAGAACCGCCGGGACAGGAGATGGCTACACCTTC

j_gene: TRBJ1-2
d_gene: .
v_gene: TRBV7-2
abundance: .
CDR3aa: CASSLGHQGFNYGYTF
CDR3nt: TGTGCCAGCAGCTTAGGACATCAGGGGTTTAACTATGGCTACACCTTC

j_gene: TRBJ1-6
d_gene: .
v_gene: TRBV4-1
abundance: .
CDR3aa: CASSQGGQNSPLHF
CDR3nt: TGCGCCAGCAGCCAAGGCGGACAGAACTCACCCCTCCACTTT

j_gene: TRBJ2-7
d_gene: TRBD1
v_gene: TRBV20-1
abundance: .
CDR3aa: CSAPSPSGTGLWEQYF
CDR3nt: TGCAGTGCTCCCTCCCCATCAGGGACAGGGCTTTGGGAGCAGTACTTC

j_gene: TRBJ1-2
d_gene: .
v_gene: TRBV4-3
abundance: few
CDR3aa: CASSPKGGFYGYTF
CDR3nt: TGCGCCAGCAGCCCAAAGGGAGGATTCTATGGCTACACCTTC

j_gene: TRBJ2-6
d_gene: .
v_gene: TRBV10-3
abundance: once
CDR3aa: CAISGTTGANVLTF
CDR3nt: TGTGCCATCAGCGGGACAACTGGGGCCAACGTCCTGACTTTC

j_gene: TRBJ2-3
d_gene: .
v_gene: TRBV24-1
abundance: few
CDR3aa: CATSDPGMPTDTQYF
CDR3nt: TGTGCCACCAGTGATCCAGGGATGCCCACAGATACGCAGTATTTT

j_gene: TRBJ2-1
d_gene: TRBD2
v_gene: TRBV6-1
abundance: few
CDR3aa: CASSGSGGGHGNEQFF
CDR3nt: TGTGCCAGCAGTGGGAGCGGGGGTGGACATGGTAATGAGCAGTTCTTC